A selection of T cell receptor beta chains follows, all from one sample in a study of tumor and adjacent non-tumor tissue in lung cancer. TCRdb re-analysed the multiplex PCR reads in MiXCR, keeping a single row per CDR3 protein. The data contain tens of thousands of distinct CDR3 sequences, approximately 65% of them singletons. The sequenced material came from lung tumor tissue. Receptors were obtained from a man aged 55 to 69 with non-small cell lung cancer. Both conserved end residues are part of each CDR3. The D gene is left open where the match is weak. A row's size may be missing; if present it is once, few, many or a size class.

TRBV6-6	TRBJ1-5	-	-	TGTGCCAGTAGTTACCCGGGGGATAATCAGCCCCCGCATTTT	CASSYPGDNQPPHF
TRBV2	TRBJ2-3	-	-	TGTGCCAACAGTGAAGGGGATACGCAGTATTTT	CANSEGDTQYF
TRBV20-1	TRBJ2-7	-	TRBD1	TGCAGTGCGAACGGGGACAGGGAACCCGAGCAATACTTC	CSANGDREPEQYF
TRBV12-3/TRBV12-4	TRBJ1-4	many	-	TGTGCCAGCAGTTTGTCAGGGTTTGGTGAAAAACTGTTTTTT	CASSLSGFGEKLFF
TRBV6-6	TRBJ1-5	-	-	TGTGCCAACAGGGCGTTCGGGAGGGATCAGCCCCAGCATTTT	CANRAFGRDQPQHF
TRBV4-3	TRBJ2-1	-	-	TGCGCCAGCGGCCAAAATTGGCGCAACAATGAGCAGTTCTTC	CASGQNWRNNEQFF
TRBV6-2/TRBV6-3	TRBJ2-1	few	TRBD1	TGTGCCAGCACCCCGGGCGGGACAGGGGCCTACAATGAGCAGTTCTTC	CASTPGGTGAYNEQFF
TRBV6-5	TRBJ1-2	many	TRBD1	TGTGCCAGCAGTTTAGGACAGGGGTCGGTTGGCTACACCTTC	CASSLGQGSVGYTF
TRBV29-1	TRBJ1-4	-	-	TGCAGTGTTGAAAGTGAAAAACTGTTTTTT	CSVESEKLFF
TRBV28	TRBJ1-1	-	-	TGTGCCTGCAGCACCCAGAGCAGGATGAATACTGGAGCTTTCTTT	CACSTQSRMNTGAFF
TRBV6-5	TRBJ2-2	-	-	TGTGCCAGCACCTTAGGAGCGCCAGAGGCGAACACCGGGGAGCTGTTTTTT	CASTLGAPEANTGELFF
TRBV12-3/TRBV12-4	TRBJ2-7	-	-	TGTGCCAGCGGTCCAGGGTTCACCTACGAGCAGTGCTTC	CASGPGFTYEQCF
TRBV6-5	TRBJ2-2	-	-	TGTGCCTGCAAAAAGACGGGGGCGAACACCGGGGAGCTGCTTTTT	CACKKTGANTGELLF
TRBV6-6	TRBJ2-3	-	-	TGTGCCAGCAGGGCAAGGGGTGACACAGATACCCGGTATTTT	CASRARGDTDTRYF
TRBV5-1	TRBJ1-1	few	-	TGCGCCAGCAGCCGGCGGGAGGGGAGGACTGAAGCTTTCTTT	CASSRREGRTEAFF
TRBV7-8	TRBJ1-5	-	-	TGTGCCAGTAGCCTATCCTCAGAGGGCAGGACCGCTAGCAATCAGCACCAGCATTTT	CASSLSSEGRTASNQHQHF
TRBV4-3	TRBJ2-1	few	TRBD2	TGCACCAGCAGCCAGCTTCTAGCGGGAGCCTACAATGAGCAGTTCTTC	CTSSQLLAGAYNEQFF
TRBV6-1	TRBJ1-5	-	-	TGTGCCAGCAGAAGCATGAATCAGCCCCAACATTTT	CASRSMNQPQHF
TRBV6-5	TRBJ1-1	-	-	TGTGCCAGTAGCTCCAGGGCCCGGTTTGACACTGAAGCTTTCTTT	CASSSRARFDTEAFF
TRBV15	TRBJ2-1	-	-	TGTGCCACCAGCAGGGGCGGGACTGGATACAATGAGCAGTTCTTC	CATSRGGTGYNEQFF